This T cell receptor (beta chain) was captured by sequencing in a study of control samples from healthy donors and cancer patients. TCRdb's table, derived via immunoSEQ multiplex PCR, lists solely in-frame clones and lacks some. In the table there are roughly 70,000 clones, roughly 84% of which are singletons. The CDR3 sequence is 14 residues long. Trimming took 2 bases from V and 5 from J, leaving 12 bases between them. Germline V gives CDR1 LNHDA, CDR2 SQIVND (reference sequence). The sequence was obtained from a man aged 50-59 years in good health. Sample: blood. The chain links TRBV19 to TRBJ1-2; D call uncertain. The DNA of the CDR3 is TGTGCCAGTAGTATATCTGCAGGCGAGTATGGCTACACCTTC. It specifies CASSISAGEYGYTF.